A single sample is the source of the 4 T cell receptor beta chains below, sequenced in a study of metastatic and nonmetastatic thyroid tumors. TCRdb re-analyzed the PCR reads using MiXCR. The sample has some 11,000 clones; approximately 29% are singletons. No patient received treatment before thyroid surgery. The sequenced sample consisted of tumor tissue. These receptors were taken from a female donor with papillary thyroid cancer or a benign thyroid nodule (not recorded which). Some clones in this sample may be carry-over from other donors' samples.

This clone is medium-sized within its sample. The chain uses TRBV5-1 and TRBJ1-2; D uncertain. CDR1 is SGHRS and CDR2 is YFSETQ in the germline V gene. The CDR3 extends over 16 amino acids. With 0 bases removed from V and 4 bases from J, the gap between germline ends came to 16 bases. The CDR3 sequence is CASSLGKGWTSYGYTF. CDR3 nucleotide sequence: TGCGCCAGCAGCTTGGGTAAGGGTTGGACCTCCTATGGCTACACCTTC.

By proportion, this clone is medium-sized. CDR3 region: CASSSGYRSSGANVLTF. The DNA of the CDR3 is TGCGCCAGCAGCTCCGGATATCGCTCCTCTGGGGCCAACGTCCTGACTTTC. The chain uses TRBV5-1 and TRBJ2-6; D remains ambiguous. There are 17 residues in the CDR3. Germline V gives CDR1 SGHRS, CDR2 YFSETQ. Trimming removed 3 bases at V and 0 bases at J, with 13 bases between.

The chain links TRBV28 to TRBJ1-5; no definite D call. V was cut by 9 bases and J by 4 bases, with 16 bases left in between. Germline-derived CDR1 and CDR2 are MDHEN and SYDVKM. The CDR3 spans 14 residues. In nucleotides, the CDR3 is TGTGCCAGATTAGTAGGAGGGAGAAATCAGCCCCAGCATTTT. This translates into CARLVGGRNQPQHF.

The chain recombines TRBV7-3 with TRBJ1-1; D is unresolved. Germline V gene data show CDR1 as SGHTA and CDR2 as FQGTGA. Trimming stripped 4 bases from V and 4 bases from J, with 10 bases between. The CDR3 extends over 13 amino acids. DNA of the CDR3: TGTGCCAGCAGCTCTATGAGTGGCACTGAAGCTTTCTTT. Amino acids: CASSSMSGTEAFF. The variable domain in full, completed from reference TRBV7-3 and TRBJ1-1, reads GAGVSQTPSNKVTEKGKYVELRCDPISGHTALYWYRQSLGQGPEFLIYFQGTGAADDSGLPNDRFFAVRPEGSVSTLKIQRTERGDSAVYLCASSSMSGTEAFFGQGTRLTVV.